These T cell receptor beta chains were read from a single sample in a study of blood T cell repertoires in COVID-19. Assay: immunoSEQ multiplex PCR; the TCRdb copy retains only in-frame clones and omits some. The table shows around 280,000 clones, with more than 75% occurring only once. The sequencing sample was made of peripheral blood. These receptors all come from a man between 65 and 85 years old with acute or convalescent COVID-19. Each CDR3 is given with its conserved first and last residue. The D gene is left open where the match is weak. Not every row has a clone size; where given, it reads once, few, many or a size class.

D gene: TRBD2; J gene: TRBJ2-3; V gene: TRBV4-3; clone size: .; CDR3 DNA: TGCGCCAGCAGCCAAGCCCGCGGACTAGCGGGAGGGCCTGATACGCAGTATTTT; CDR3 protein: CASSQARGLAGGPDTQYF
D gene: .; J gene: TRBJ2-5; V gene: TRBV9; clone size: .; CDR3 DNA: TGTGCCAGCAGCAAAACAGCTTTACAAGAGACCCAGTACTTC; CDR3 protein: CASSKTALQETQYF
D gene: TRBD1; J gene: TRBJ2-7; V gene: TRBV2; clone size: few; CDR3 DNA: TGTGCCAGCAGTGATGGGGACAGCTACGAGCAGTACTTC; CDR3 protein: CASSDGDSYEQYF
D gene: .; J gene: TRBJ2-7; V gene: TRBV6-5; clone size: .; CDR3 DNA: TGTGCCAGCAGACCCGCCGGGACACCCTACGAGCAGTACTTC; CDR3 protein: CASRPAGTPYEQYF
D gene: .; J gene: TRBJ2-5; V gene: TRBV27; clone size: .; CDR3 DNA: TGTGCCAGCACCGACTACCGGGATCCTCAAGAGACCCAGTACTTC; CDR3 protein: CASTDYRDPQETQYF
D gene: .; J gene: TRBJ1-2; V gene: TRBV28; clone size: .; CDR3 DNA: TGTGCCAGCGGGGCAAGTCGTGGCTACACCTTC; CDR3 protein: CASGASRGYTF
D gene: TRBD1; J gene: TRBJ1-2; V gene: TRBV9; clone size: .; CDR3 DNA: TGTGCCAGCAGCGTCAGTGACAGGGTAGAGATTGGCTACACCTTC; CDR3 protein: CASSVSDRVEIGYTF
D gene: .; J gene: TRBJ2-7; V gene: TRBV9; clone size: .; CDR3 DNA: TGTGCCAGCAGCGGAGGATCCACCTACGAGCAGTACTTC; CDR3 protein: CASSGGSTYEQYF
D gene: TRBD2; J gene: TRBJ2-2; V gene: TRBV7-8; clone size: .; CDR3 DNA: TGTGCCAGCAGCTTAGGGCTAGCGGGAATTACCGGGGAGCTGTTTTTT; CDR3 protein: CASSLGLAGITGELFF
D gene: TRBD1; J gene: TRBJ1-1; V gene: TRBV27; clone size: .; CDR3 DNA: TGTGCCAGCAGCCTAGTTGACAGGGTCTCTGAAGCTTTCTTT; CDR3 protein: CASSLVDRVSEAFF
D gene: TRBD1; J gene: TRBJ2-7; V gene: TRBV5-6; clone size: few; CDR3 DNA: TGTGCCAGCAGCTCAGGGACAGAGACCCTCGAGCAGTACTTC; CDR3 protein: CASSSGTETLEQYF
D gene: .; J gene: TRBJ2-7; V gene: TRBV4-3; clone size: .; CDR3 DNA: TGCGCCAGCAGCCAAGAGGCGGACTACAGGTACTACGAGCAGTACTTC; CDR3 protein: CASSQEADYRYYEQYF
D gene: .; J gene: TRBJ1-6; V gene: TRBV2; clone size: .; CDR3 DNA: TGTGCCAGCAAACAGGGAGTTGGGTCACCCCTCCACTTT; CDR3 protein: CASKQGVGSPLHF
D gene: TRBD2; J gene: TRBJ2-1; V gene: TRBV18; clone size: .; CDR3 DNA: TGTGCCAGCTCACCTTTCCAGCCCCCGACTAGCGGGGGGTTAAATGAGCAGTTCTTC; CDR3 protein: CASSPFQPPTSGGLNEQFF
D gene: .; J gene: TRBJ1-3; V gene: TRBV6-6; clone size: few; CDR3 DNA: TGTGCCAGCAGTTTTCCGGGGAACTCTGGAAACACCATATATTTT; CDR3 protein: CASSFPGNSGNTIYF
D gene: TRBD1; J gene: TRBJ2-7; V gene: TRBV2; clone size: .; CDR3 DNA: TGTGCCAGCAGTGCGGACAGGGGGCAACAGCAGTACTTC; CDR3 protein: CASSADRGQQQYF
D gene: TRBD1; J gene: TRBJ2-5; V gene: TRBV6-2/TRBV6-3; clone size: .; CDR3 DNA: TGTGCCAGCAGTCCGATATATGGGGACAGGACCAACAAGGACCAAGAGACCCAGTACTTC; CDR3 protein: CASSPIYGDRTNKDQETQYF
D gene: .; J gene: TRBJ1-5; V gene: TRBV4-2; clone size: .; CDR3 DNA: TGTGCCAGCAGCCAAGAGGTGGGGCCCGGCAATCAGCCCCAGCATTTT; CDR3 protein: CASSQEVGPGNQPQHF
D gene: .; J gene: TRBJ2-2; V gene: TRBV30; clone size: .; CDR3 DNA: TGTGCCTGGACCCTAAACACCGGGGAGCTGTTTTTT; CDR3 protein: CAWTLNTGELFF
D gene: TRBD1; J gene: TRBJ2-3; V gene: TRBV19; clone size: .; CDR3 DNA: TGTGCCAGTAGGAGGGGACAGGGGGACACAGATACGCAGTATTTT; CDR3 protein: CASRRGQGDTDTQYF
D gene: .; J gene: TRBJ2-6; V gene: TRBV5-1; clone size: few; CDR3 DNA: TGCGCCAGCAGGCTAGCGTACTCTGGGGCCAACGTCCTGACTTTC; CDR3 protein: CASRLAYSGANVLTF
D gene: TRBD2; J gene: TRBJ2-7; V gene: TRBV9; clone size: .; CDR3 DNA: TGTGCCTCGAGCCCTCTACTAGCGGCGGGGGAGCAGTACTTC; CDR3 protein: CASSPLLAAGEQYF
D gene: TRBD1; J gene: TRBJ1-2; V gene: TRBV20-1; clone size: .; CDR3 DNA: TGCAGTGCTCGTGACAGGGATGGCTACACCTTC; CDR3 protein: CSARDRDGYTF
D gene: .; J gene: TRBJ1-1; V gene: TRBV4-3; clone size: .; CDR3 DNA: TGCGCCAGCAGCCAAGATTGGGACACCACTGAAGCTTTCTTT; CDR3 protein: CASSQDWDTTEAFF
D gene: TRBD2; J gene: TRBJ2-2; V gene: TRBV11-2; clone size: once; CDR3 DNA: TGTGCCAGCAGCTCGCGGCTAGCGGGGCAGAACACCGGGGAGCTGTTTTTT; CDR3 protein: CASSSRLAGQNTGELFF
D gene: .; J gene: TRBJ1-1; V gene: TRBV12-3/TRBV12-4; clone size: .; CDR3 DNA: TGTGCCAGCAGTACCTTGCGGGACACTGAAGCTTTCTTT; CDR3 protein: CASSTLRDTEAFF
D gene: TRBD2; J gene: TRBJ2-5; V gene: TRBV3-1/TRBV3-2; clone size: .; CDR3 DNA: TGTGCCAGCAGCCAAGGGTGGGGAGGGGACGAGACCCAGTACTTC; CDR3 protein: CASSQGWGGDETQYF
D gene: TRBD1; J gene: TRBJ1-5; V gene: TRBV3-1/TRBV3-2; clone size: .; CDR3 DNA: TGTGCCAGCACCAGAAAGGGTAGACAGGGGAGCAATCAGCCCCAGCATTTT; CDR3 protein: CASTRKGRQGSNQPQHF
D gene: .; J gene: TRBJ1-5; V gene: TRBV6-2/TRBV6-3; clone size: .; CDR3 DNA: TGTGCCAGCAGCTATGGACAGTCTAGCAATCAGCCCCAGCATTTT; CDR3 protein: CASSYGQSSNQPQHF
D gene: .; J gene: TRBJ2-7; V gene: TRBV10-3; clone size: .; CDR3 DNA: TGTGCCATCAGTATTAACAGGGTCGAGCAGTACTTC; CDR3 protein: CAISINRVEQYF
D gene: TRBD1; J gene: TRBJ2-7; V gene: TRBV15; clone size: .; CDR3 DNA: TGTGCCACCAGCAGAGCTACGGGACAGGGACCCTACGAGCAGTACTTC; CDR3 protein: CATSRATGQGPYEQYF
D gene: .; J gene: TRBJ2-1; V gene: TRBV15; clone size: once; CDR3 DNA: TGTGCCACCAGCCCGACTAGACCTCACAATGAGCAGTTCTTC; CDR3 protein: CATSPTRPHNEQFF